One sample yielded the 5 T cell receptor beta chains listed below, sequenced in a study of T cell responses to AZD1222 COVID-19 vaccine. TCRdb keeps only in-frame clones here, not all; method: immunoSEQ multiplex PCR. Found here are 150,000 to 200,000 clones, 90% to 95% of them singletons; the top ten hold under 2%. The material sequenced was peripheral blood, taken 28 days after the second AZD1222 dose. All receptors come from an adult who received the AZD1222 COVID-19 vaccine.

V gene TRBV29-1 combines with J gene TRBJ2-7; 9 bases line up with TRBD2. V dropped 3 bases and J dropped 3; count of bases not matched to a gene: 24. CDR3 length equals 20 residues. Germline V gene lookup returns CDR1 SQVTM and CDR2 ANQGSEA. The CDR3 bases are TGCAGCGTTGATATCCGAGTAATCGTAGCGGGAGCCCAAACTTTCTACGAGCAGTACTTC. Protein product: CSVDIRVIVAGAQTFYEQYF.

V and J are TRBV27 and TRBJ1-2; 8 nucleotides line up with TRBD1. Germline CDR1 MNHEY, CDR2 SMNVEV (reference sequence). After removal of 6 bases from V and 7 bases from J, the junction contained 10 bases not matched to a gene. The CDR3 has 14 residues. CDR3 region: CASSPRGQVTGYTF. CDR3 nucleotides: TGTGCCAGCAGCCCCAGGGGACAGGTTACTGGCTACACCTTC.

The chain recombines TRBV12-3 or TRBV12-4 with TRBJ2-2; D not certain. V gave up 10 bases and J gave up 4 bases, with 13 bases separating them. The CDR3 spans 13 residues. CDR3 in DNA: TGTGCCACGAGTCCATATGTCACCGGGGAGCTGTTTTTT. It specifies CATSPYVTGELFF.

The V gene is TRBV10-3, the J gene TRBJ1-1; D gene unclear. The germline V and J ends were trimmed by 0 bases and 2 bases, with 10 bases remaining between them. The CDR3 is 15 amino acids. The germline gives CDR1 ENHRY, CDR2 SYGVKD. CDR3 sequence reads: CAISESIGQNTEAFF. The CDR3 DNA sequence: TGTGCCATCAGTGAGTCGATTGGCCAAAACACTGAAGCTTTCTTT.

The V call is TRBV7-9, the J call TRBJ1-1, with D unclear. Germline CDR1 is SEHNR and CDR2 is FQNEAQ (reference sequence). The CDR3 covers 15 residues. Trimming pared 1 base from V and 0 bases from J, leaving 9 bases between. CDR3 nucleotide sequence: TGTGCCAGCAGCTTAGGAACCTGGATGAACACTGAAGCTTTCTTT. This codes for CASSLGTWMNTEAFF.